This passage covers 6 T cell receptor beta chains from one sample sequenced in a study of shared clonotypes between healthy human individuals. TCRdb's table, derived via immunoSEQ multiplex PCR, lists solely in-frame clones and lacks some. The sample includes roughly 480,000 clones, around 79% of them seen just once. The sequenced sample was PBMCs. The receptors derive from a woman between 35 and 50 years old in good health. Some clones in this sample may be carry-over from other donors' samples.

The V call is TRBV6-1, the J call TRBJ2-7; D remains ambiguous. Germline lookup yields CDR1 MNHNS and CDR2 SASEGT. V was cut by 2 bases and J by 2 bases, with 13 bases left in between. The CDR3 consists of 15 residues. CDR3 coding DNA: TGTGCCAGCAGTGAAAGCCCGGACCGGACCTACGAGCAGTACTTC. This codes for CASSESPDRTYEQYF.

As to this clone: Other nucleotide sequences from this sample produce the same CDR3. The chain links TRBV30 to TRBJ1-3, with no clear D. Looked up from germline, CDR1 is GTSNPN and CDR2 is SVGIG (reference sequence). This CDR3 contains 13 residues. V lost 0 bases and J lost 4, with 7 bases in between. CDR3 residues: CAWSVSLGNTIYF. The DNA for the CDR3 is TGTGCCTGGAGTGTTTCGCTAGGAAACACCATATATTTT.

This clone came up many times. The CDR3 is CASHPDFLEGRYNEQFF. The CDR3 DNA reads as TGTGCCAGTCACCCCGATTTCTTGGAGGGGAGGTACAATGAGCAGTTCTTC. J is TRBJ2-1 and V is TRBV19; weak D call: TRBD2 (6 bases). The CDR3 is made up of 17 amino acids. V was cut by 8 bases and J by 4 bases, with 24 bases left in between. CDR1 is LNHDA, CDR2 SQIVND, per germline (reference sequence).

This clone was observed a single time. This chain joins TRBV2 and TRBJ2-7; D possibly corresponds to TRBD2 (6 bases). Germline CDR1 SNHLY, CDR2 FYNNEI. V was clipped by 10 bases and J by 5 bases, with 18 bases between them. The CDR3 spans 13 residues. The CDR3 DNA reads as TGTGCCACCTTAGCGGAAATAGGCCACGAGCAGTACTTC. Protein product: CATLAEIGHEQYF.

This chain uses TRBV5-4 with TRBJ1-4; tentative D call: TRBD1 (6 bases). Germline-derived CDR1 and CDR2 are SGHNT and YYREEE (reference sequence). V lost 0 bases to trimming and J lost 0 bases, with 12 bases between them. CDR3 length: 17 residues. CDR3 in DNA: TGTGCCAGCAGCTTGGGGGGGACACCTGCAACTAATGAAAAACTGTTTTTT. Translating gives CASSLGGTPATNEKLFF.

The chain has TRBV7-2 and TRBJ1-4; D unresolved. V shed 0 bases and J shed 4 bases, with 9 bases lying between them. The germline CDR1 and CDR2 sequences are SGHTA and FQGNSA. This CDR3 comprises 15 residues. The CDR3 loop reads CASSLAGRNNEKLFF. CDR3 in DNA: TGTGCCAGCAGCTTAGCGGGCCGGAATAATGAAAAACTGTTTTTT.